This TCR beta chain was captured by sequencing in a study of CXCR3-negative and CXCR3-positive naive CD8 T cells. Study at large: The dataset comprises about 150 million TRB reads in total, with about 1.5 +/- 0.3 million reads per library.

Whole-study findings and limits: Similar levels of surface CD5 were seen between naive subsets; TCR strength was inferred from TRB CDR3 properties. Similar TRBV-TRBJ gene usage was seen in naive CXCR3-negative and CXCR3-positive cells, but not in memory cells.

The method, 5' RACE with UMI labels, was used to prepare the TRB cDNA libraries. TCRdb reanalyzed the 5' RACE reads and collapses them to one entry per CDR3 protein, without DNA. This table lists over 8,000 distinct CDR3 sequences. The CDR3 extends over 16 amino acids. Germline assignment: CDR1 SGHVS and CDR2 FNYEAQ. Its frequency marks this clonotype as medium-sized (0.01 to 0.1%). Its antigen remains unidentified. Sequencing was done on a sample of naive CXCR3- CD8+ T cells from blood. Regarding subset: CD45RO-CCR7+CD27+CD95- naive CD8+ T cells lacking CXCR3 (TNR3-). The receptor comes from a human donor in good health. Some clones in this sample may be carry-over from other donors' samples. The chain couples TRBV7-6 to TRBJ1-1; TCRdb designates TRBD1, a call that cannot be tested without DNA. This CDR3 reads CASSYLRSGGDTEAFF.